This T cell receptor (beta chain) was captured in a study of T cells in Graves' hyperthyroidism and ophthalmopathy. The CDR3 is 15 residues long. Germline assignment: CDR1 MNHNS and CDR2 SASEGT. V was clipped by 6 bases and J by 2 bases; unmatched bases: 9. The study included ophthalmopathy patients with Clinical Activity Score at least 3, NOSPECS grade at least 4 and duration under 3 months. Together with thyroid ultrasound, orbital computed tomography, serum thyroxine and TRAb, clinical symptoms were used for diagnoses. TCR beta CDR3 sequences were amplified from RNA transcripts. The study used the HTBI primer set for a first-round RT-PCR of the TCR CDR3. TCRdb re-called the multiplex PCR reads with MiXCR, one entry per CDR3 protein. The repertoire holds 500,000 to 800,000 distinct CDR3 sequences, with about 15% as singletons.

The receptor was derived from a woman aged 45-65 years with Graves' ophthalmopathy. The source material was blood. The chain employs TRBV6-1 and TRBJ2-7, with 8 positions matching TRBD1. CDR3 coding DNA: TGTGCCAGCAGCCGGGACAGGTCCACTGCCTACGAGCAGTACTTC. Its translation is CASSRDRSTAYEQYF.